This T cell receptor (beta chain) was found in a study of CD8 T cells in Susac syndrome. This CDR3 comprises 14 residues. Germline V gene data show CDR1 as MGHRA and CDR2 as YSYEKL. With 1 base clipped from V and 4 bases from J, the junction kept 3 bases outside the gene matches. Random-hexamer reverse transcription was applied to about 0.45 to 1 ug RNA. Multiplex PCR with immunoSEQ amplified the TCR beta CDR3 across 54 Vbeta and 13 Jbeta. Each CDR3 protein is one row after TCRdb ran MiXCR on the immunoSEQ multiplex PCR reads. This sample has approximately 300,000 distinct CDR3 sequences, with 70% to 90% found just once. Negative isolation was used for CD8+ and CD4+ T cells and FACS enrichment for TEMRA cells.

The sample consisted of CD8+ T cells from PBMCs. This clonotype was sampled from a human donor with multiple sclerosis. J is TRBJ2-7 and V is TRBV4-1; 8 bases agree with TRBD2. The CDR3 reads CASSQAGLAYEQYF. The CDR3 nucleotides read TGCGCCAGCAGCCAAGCAGGACTAGCTTACGAGCAGTACTTC.